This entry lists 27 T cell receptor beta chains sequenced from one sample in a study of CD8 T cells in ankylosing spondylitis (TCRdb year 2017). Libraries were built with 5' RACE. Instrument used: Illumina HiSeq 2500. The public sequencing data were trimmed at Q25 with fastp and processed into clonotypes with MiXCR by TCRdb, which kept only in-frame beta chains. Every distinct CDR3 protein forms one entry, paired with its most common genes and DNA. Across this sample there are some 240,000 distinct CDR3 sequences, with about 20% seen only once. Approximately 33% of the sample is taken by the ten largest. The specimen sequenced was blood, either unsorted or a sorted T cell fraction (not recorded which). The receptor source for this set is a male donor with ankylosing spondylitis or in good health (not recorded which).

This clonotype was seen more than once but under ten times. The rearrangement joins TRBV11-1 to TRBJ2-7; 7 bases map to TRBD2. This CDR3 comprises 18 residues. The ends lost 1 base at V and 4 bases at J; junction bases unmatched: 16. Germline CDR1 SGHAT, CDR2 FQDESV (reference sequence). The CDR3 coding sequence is TGTGCCAGCAGCTTAGTTGGGCTAGCGGACTTCCTAGAGTACGAGCAGTACTTC. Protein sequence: CASSLVGLADFLEYEQYF.

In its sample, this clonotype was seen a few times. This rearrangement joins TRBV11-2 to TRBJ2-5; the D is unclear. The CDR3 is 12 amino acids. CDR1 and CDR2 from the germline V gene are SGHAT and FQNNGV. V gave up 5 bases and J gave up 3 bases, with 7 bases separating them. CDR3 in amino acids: CASSPTEETQYF. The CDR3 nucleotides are TGTGCCAGCAGCCCGACCGAAGAGACCCAGTACTTC.

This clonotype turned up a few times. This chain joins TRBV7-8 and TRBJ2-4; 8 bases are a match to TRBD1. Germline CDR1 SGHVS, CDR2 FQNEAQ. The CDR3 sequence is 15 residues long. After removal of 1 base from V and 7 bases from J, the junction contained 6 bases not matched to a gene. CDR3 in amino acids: CASSLGQGAKNIQYF. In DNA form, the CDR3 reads TGTGCCAGCAGCTTAGGGCAGGGGGCTAAGAACATTCAGTACTTC.

The CDR3 is CASSPSRLAGDNGELFF. CDR3 coding DNA: TGTGCCAGCAGCCCATCAAGACTAGCGGGAGACAACGGGGAGCTGTTTTTT. V usage is TRBV13 and J usage is TRBJ2-2, with 12 bases aligning to TRBD2. The length of the CDR3 is 17 residues. V lost 5 bases, J lost 7 bases, and 11 bases stayed unmatched. Germline V gene data show CDR1 as PRHDT and CDR2 as FYEKMQ (reference sequence).

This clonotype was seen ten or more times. The CDR3 protein is CASSLRAGVQPQHF. The DNA of the CDR3 is TGCGCCAGCAGCTTGAGGGCCGGGGTCCAGCCCCAGCATTTT. The genes are TRBV5-1 and TRBJ1-5; D unresolved. Trimming stripped 1 base from V and 7 bases from J, with 12 bases between. The CDR3 is 14 amino acids. Germline V gene lookup returns CDR1 SGHRS and CDR2 YFSETQ. Drawing the rest from reference TRBV5-1 and TRBJ1-5, the complete variable domain is KAGVTQTPRYLIKTRGQQVTLSCSPISGHRSVSWYQQTPGQGLQFLFEYFSETQRNKGNFPGRFSGRQFSNSRSEMNVSTLELGDSALYLCASSLRAGVQPQHFGDGTRLSIL.

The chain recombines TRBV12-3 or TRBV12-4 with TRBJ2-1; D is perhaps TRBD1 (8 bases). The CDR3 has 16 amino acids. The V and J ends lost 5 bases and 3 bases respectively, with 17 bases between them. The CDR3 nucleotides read TGTGCCAGCAGTCCAACAGGGGGGGAGAGCTACAATGAGCAGTTCTTC. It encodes CASSPTGGESYNEQFF.

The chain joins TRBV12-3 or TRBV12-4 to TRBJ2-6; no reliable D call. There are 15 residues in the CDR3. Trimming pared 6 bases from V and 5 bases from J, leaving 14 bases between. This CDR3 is CASRYGGERANVLTF. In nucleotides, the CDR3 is TGTGCCAGCAGGTACGGCGGTGAGAGGGCCAACGTCCTGACTTTC.

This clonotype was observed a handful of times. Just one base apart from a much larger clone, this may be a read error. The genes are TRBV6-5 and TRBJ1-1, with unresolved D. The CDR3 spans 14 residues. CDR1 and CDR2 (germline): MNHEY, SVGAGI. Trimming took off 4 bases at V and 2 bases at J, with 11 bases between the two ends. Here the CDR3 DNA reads TGTGCCAGCAGTTGCTCCGGGTCAAACACTGAAGCTTTCTTT. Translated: CASSCSGSNTEAFF.

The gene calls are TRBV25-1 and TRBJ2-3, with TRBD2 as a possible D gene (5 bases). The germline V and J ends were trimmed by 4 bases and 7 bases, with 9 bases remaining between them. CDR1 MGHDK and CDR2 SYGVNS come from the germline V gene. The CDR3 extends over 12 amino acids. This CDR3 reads CASSGGYHTQYF. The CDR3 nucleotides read TGTGCCAGCAGTGGCGGGTACCATACGCAGTATTTT.

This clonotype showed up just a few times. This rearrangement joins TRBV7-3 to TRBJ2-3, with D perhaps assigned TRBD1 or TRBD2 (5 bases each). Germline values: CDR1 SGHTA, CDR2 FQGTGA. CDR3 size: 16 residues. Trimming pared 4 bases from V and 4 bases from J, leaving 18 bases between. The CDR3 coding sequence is TGTGCCAGCAGCTCTCGGGCTAGCCCAGGGCCAGATACGCAGTATTTT. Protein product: CASSSRASPGPDTQYF.

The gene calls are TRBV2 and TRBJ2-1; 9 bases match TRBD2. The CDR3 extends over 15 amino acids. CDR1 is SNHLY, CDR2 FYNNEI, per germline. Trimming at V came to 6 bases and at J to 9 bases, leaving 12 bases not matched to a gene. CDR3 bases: TGTGCCAGCAGGGTTTCGCGGGAGGGCCAGCTTGAGCAGTTCTTC. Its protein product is CASRVSREGQLEQFF. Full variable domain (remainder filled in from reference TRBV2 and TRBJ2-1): EPEVTQTPSHQVTQMGQEVILRCVPISNHLYFYWYRQILGQKVEFLVSFYNNEISEKSEIFDDQFSVERPDGSNFTLKIRSTKLEDSAMYFCASRVSREGQLEQFFGPGTRLTVL.

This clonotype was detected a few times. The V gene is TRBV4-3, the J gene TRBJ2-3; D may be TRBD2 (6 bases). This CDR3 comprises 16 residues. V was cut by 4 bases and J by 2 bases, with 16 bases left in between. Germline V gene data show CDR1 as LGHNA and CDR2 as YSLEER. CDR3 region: CASSPQWEDTTDTQYF. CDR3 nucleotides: TGCGCCAGCAGCCCGCAGTGGGAGGATACCACAGATACGCAGTATTTT.

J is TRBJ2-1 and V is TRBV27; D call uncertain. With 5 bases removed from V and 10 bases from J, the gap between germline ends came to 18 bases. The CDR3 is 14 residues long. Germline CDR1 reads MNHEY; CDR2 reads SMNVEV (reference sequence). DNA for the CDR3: TGTGCCAGCAGTCTATACCCTGTTGGCTTAGAGCAGTTCTTC. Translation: CASSLYPVGLEQFF.

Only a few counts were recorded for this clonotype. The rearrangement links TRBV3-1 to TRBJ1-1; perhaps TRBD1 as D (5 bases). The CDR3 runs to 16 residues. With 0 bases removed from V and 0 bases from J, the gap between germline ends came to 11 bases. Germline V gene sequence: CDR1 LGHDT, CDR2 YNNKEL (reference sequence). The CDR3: CASSQDTGPLNTEAFF. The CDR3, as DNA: TGTGCCAGCAGCCAAGACACGGGACCGCTGAACACTGAAGCTTTCTTT.

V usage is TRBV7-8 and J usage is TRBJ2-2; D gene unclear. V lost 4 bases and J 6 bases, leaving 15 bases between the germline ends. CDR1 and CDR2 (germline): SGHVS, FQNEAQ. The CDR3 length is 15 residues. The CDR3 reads CASSYVGLRSGELFF. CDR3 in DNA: TGTGCCAGCAGCTATGTCGGCTTGCGGTCCGGGGAGCTGTTTTTT.

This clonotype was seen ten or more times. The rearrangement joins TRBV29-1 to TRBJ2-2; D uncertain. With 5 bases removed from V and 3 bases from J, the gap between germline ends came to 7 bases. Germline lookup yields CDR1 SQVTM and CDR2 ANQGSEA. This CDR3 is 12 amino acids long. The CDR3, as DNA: TGCAGCGTTTCCTCCGACACCGGGGAGCTGTTTTTT. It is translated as CSVSSDTGELFF.

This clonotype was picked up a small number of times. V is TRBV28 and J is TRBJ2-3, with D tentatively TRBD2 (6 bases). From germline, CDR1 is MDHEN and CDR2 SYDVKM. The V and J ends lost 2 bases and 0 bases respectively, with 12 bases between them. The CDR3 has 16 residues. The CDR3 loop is CASSLQPSGSTDTQYF. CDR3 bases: TGTGCCAGCAGTTTACAACCAAGCGGGAGCACAGATACGCAGTATTTT.

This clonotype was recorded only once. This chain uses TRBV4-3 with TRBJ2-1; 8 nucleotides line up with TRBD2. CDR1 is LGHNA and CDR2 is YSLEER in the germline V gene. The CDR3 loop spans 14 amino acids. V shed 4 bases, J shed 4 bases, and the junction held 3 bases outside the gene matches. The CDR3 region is CASSPGTSYNEQFF. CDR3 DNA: TGCGCCAGCAGCCCCGGGACTAGTTACAATGAGCAGTTCTTC.

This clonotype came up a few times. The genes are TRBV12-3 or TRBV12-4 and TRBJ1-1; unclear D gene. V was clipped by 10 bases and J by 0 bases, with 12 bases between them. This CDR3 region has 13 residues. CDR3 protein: CATLRGMNTEAFF. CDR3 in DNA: TGTGCCACCTTACGGGGAATGAACACTGAAGCTTTCTTT.

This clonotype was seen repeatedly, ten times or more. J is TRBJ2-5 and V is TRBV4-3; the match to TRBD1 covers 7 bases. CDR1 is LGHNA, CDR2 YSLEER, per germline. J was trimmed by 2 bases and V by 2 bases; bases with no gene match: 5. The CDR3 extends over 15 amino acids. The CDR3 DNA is TGCGCCAGCAGCCAACCCGTGGGACAGCAAGAGACCCAGTACTTC. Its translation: CASSQPVGQQETQYF.

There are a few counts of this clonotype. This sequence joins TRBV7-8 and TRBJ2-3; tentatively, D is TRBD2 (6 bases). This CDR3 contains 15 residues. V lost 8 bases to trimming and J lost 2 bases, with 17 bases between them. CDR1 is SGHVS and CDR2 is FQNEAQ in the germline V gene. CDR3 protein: CASRKDSGDTDTQYF. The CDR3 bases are TGTGCCAGCCGCAAGGATAGCGGTGACACAGATACGCAGTATTTT.

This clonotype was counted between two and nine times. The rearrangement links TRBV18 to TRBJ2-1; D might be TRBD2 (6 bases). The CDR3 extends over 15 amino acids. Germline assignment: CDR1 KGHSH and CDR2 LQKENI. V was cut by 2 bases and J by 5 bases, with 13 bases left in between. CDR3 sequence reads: CASSPAGSPDNEQFF. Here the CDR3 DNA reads TGTGCCAGCTCACCAGCGGGGAGCCCGGACAATGAGCAGTTCTTC.

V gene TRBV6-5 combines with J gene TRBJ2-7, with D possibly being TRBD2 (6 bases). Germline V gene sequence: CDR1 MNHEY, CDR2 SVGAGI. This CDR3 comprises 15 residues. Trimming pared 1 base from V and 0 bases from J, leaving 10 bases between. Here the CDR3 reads CASSYFGGSSYEQYF. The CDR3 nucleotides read TGTGCCAGCAGTTACTTCGGGGGTAGCTCCTACGAGCAGTACTTC.

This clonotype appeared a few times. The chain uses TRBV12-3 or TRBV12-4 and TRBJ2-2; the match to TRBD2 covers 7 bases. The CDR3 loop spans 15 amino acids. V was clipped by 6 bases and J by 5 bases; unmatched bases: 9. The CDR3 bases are TGTGCCAGCAGATCTAGCGGACGGGAAACCGGGGAGCTGTTTTTT. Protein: CASRSSGRETGELFF.

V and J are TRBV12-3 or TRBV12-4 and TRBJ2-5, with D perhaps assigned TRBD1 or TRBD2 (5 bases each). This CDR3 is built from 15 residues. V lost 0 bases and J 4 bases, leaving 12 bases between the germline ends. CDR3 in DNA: TGTGCCAGCAGTTTAGCGCCCCAGGGAGCAGAGACCCAGTACTTC. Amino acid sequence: CASSLAPQGAETQYF.

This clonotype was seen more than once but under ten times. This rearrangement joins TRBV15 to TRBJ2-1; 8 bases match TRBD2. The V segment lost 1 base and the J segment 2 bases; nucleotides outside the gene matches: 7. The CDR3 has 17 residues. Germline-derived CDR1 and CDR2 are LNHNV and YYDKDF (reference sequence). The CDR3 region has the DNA TGTGCCACCAGCAGAGCTACTAGCGGAGACCCCTACAATGAGCAGTTCTTC. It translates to CATSRATSGDPYNEQFF.

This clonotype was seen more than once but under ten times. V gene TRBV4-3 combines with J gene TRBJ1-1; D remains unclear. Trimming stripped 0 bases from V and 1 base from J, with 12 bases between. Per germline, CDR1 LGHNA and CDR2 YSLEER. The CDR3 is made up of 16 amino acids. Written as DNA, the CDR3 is TGCGCCAGCAGCCAAGATGGAACGCGTCCGAACACTGAAGCTTTCTTT. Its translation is CASSQDGTRPNTEAFF.